This T cell receptor beta chain appears in the sequencing data of a study of cytomegalovirus exposure and HLA in healthy donors. Study-wide points: It was shown in a later analysis that HLA-associated TCR beta chains were more clonally expanded than other, equally common chains. The authors considered a cluster of highly shared sequence variants likely to be a sequencing artifact. According to a later analysis, most TCR beta chains associated with CMV appeared HLA-restricted. The authors enumerated some 170 TCR beta chains as linked to cytomegalovirus.

Regarding this clone: Its antigen is undetermined.

The PCR was carried out with 60 Vbeta primers and 13 Jbeta primers. TCRdb keeps only in-frame clones here, not all; method: immunoSEQ multiplex PCR. The table shows 170,000 or so clones, with around 84% occurring only once. This CDR3 is built from 15 residues. The germline gives CDR1 SGHRS, CDR2 YFSETQ. The receptor was derived from a woman aged 40 to 49 in good health and CMV-seronegative. The sample consisted of PBMCs. V gene TRBV5-1 combines with J gene TRBJ2-5; 11 bases fit TRBD2. The assigned J gene may be wrong: the sequence end matches TRBJ2-7 better. The CDR3, as DNA: TGCGCCAGCAGCTTAAGAACTAGCGGGGGAGACGAGCAGTACTTC. It translates to CASSLRTSGGDEQYF.